This T cell receptor (beta chain) was profiled in a study of T cell clones after liver transplantation. Study findings and constraints: A significant post-transplant drop in circulating graft-donor-reactive CD4 TCRbeta sequences occurred in most of the 8 subjects. Compared with third party-reactive sequences, donor-reactive ones declined more, independent of withdrawal success.

From germline, CDR1 is MDHEN and CDR2 SYDVKM. Trimming cost V 8 bases and J 0 bases; bases outside gene matches: 6. This CDR3 contains 15 residues. Method: immunoSEQ multiplex PCR; TCRdb's copy keeps in-frame clones and lacks some. Among more than 100,000 clones, 84% were seen once, and the ten largest hold roughly 3.1%. In its sample, this clone was seen a few times. Its antigen is as yet unknown. The sample was CD4+ T cells from blood, taken 45 to 50 months after liver transplant. The chain joins TRBV28 to TRBJ2-1; 8 positions match TRBD2. The receptor's source is a human patient who received a liver transplant. Some T cells may be provided by the graft donor. The CDR3 DNA is TGTGCCAGCCGGGGGGGGCGGAGCTCCTACAATGAGCAGTTCTTC. This encodes CASRGGRSSYNEQFF.